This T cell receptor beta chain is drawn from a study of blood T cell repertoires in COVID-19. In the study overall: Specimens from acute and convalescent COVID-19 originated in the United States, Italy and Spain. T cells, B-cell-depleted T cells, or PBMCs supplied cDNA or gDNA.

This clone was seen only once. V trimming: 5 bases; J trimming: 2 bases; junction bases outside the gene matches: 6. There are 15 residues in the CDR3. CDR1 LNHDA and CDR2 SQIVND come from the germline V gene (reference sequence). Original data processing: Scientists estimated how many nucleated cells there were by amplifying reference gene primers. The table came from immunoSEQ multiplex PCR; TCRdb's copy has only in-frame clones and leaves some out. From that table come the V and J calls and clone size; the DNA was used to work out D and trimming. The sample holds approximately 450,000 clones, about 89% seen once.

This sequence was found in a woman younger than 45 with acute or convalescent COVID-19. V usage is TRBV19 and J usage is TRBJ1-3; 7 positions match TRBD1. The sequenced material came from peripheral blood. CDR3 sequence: CASSPEGATGNTIYF. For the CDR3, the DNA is TGTGCCAGTAGTCCAGAGGGGGCTACTGGAAACACCATATATTTT. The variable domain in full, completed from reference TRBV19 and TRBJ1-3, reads DGGITQSPKYLFRKEGQNVTLSCEQNLNHDAMYWYRQDPGQGLRLIYYSQIVNDFQKGDIAEGYSVSREKKESFPLTVTSAQKNPTAFYLCASSPEGATGNTIYFGEGSWLTVV.